The T cell receptor beta chain described here comes from a study of OX40 agonist ivuxolimab in advanced cancers. Findings of the study overall: Patients who responded partially at 0.1-3.0 mg/kg showed clonal expansion ranking among the lowest.

The method was immunoSEQ multiplex PCR; TCRdb's version includes in-frame clones alone and lacks a portion of them. The sample lists over 70,000 clones, about 90% occurring once. This CDR3 has 14 amino acids. V dropped 0 bases and J dropped 5 bases, with 10 bases sitting between them. Germline CDR1 is WSHSY and CDR2 is SAAADI. Points on this clone: No antigen is known for it.

This chain links TRBV10-2 with TRBJ1-1; D gene uncertain. The sequence was collected from an adult with an advanced solid tumor such as melanoma, head and neck, liver or kidney cancer. The starting material was CD4+ or CD8+ T cells sorted from blood, obtained in a trial of the OX40 agonist ivuxolimab. This chain's CDR3 is CASSESRRSTEAFF. DNA of the CDR3: TGCGCCAGCAGTGAGTCGAGGAGGAGTACTGAAGCTTTCTTT.